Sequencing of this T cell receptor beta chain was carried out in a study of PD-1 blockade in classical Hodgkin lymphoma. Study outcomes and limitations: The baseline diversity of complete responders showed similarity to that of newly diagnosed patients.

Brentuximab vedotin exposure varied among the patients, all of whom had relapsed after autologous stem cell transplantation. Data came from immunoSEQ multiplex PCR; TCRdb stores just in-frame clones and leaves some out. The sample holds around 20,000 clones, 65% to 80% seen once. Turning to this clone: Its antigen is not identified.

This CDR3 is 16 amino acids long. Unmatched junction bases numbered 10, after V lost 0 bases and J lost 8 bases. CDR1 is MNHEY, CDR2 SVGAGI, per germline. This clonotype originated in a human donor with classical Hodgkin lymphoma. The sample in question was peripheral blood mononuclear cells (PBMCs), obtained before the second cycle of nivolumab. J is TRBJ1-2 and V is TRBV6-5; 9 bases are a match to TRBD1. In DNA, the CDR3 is TGTGCCAGCAGTTACTCCCCTGGACAGGGGCCATACGGCTACACCTTC. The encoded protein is CASSYSPGQGPYGYTF.